One T cell receptor (beta chain) is described in this entry. Antigen unknown. Only in-frame clones appear in the TCRdb table, and some are missing; sequencing was by immunoSEQ multiplex PCR. The sample contains around 350,000 clones, around 83% of which appear only once. This record belongs to a study of Ad26.COV2.S vaccination and SARS-CoV-2 variants. About the research overall: Trial arm assignment for the donor was COV1001 Ad26.COV2.S. Findings and caveats of the study: From the TCR breadth and depth analyses, total T cell responses may have been underestimated. Substantial breadth was reported for post-vaccination spike-specific CD8+ and CD4+ T cells.

Trimming cost V 1 base and J 1 base, with 4 bases left between them. Germline values: CDR1 SGHDN, CDR2 FVKESK. The CDR3 has 13 residues. Treatment noted: around 19 received Ad26.COV2.S at low or high dose, single or two shots; about 5 received placebo; per-sample allocation not given. Sample collection was performed on day 63 after the first vaccine or placebo injection. The donor was a Boston adult aged 18-55 years. Specimen: peripheral blood, collected in a trial of Ad26.COV2.S vaccine versus placebo. This clonotype originated in a person aged 18 to 59 who received the Ad26.COV2.S COVID-19 vaccine or a placebo. J is TRBJ1-2 and V is TRBV14; D unclear. CDR3 sequence: CASSQGNNYGYTF. The CDR3 nucleotides are TGTGCCAGCAGCCAAGGGAATAACTATGGCTACACCTTC.